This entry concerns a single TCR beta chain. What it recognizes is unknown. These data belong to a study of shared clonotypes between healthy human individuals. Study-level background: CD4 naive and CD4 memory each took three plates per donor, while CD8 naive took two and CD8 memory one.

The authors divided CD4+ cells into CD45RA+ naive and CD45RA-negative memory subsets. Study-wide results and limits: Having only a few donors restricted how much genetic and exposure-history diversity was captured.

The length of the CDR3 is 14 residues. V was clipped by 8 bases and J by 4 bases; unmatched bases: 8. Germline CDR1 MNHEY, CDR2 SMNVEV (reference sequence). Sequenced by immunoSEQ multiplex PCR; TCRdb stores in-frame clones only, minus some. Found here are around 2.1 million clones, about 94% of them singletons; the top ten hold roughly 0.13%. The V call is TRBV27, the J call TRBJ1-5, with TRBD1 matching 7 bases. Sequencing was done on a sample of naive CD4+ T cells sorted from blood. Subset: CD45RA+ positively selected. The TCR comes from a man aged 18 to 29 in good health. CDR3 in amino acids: CASSLIQGNQPQHF. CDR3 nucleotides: TGTGCCAGCTCCCTTATACAGGGGAATCAGCCCCAGCATTTT.